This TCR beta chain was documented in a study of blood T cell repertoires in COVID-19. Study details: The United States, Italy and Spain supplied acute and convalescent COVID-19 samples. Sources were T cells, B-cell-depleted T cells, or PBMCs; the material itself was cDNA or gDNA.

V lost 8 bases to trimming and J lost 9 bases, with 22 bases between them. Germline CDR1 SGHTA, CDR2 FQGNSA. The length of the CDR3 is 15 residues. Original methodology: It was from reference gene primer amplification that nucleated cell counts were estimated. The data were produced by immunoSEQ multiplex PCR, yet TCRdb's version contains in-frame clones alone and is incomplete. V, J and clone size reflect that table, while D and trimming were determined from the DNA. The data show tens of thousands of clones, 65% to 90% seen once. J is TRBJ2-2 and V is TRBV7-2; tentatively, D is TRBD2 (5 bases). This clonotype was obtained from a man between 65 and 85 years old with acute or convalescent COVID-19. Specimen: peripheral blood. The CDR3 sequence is CASGDLGGLARELFF. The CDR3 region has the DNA TGTGCCAGCGGGGATCTGGGCGGGTTAGCCCGGGAGCTGTTTTTT.